The 7 T cell receptor beta chains in this list originate from one sample, sequenced in a study of OX40 agonist ivuxolimab in advanced cancers. Assay used: immunoSEQ multiplex PCR; TCRdb lists only in-frame clones, some missing. Of about 36,000 clones listed, 60% to 80% were seen once; the top ten hold approximately 20%. The material sequenced was CD4+ or CD8+ T cells sorted from blood, taken in a trial of the OX40 agonist ivuxolimab. All receptors come from an adult with an advanced solid tumor such as melanoma, head and neck, liver or kidney cancer.

The V and J genes are TRBV4-1 and TRBJ2-7; 7 bases are a match to TRBD2. The germline CDR1 and CDR2 sequences are MGHRA and YSYEKL. With 1 base clipped from V and 2 bases from J, the junction kept 5 bases outside the gene matches. The CDR3 extends over 15 amino acids. The CDR3 DNA follows: TGCGCCAGCAGCCAAGGTGGGGGGGAAACCTACGAGCAGTACTTC. This gives the protein CASSQGGGETYEQYF.

The J gene is TRBJ1-2, the V gene TRBV15, with D maybe TRBD1 (6 bases). CDR1 and CDR2 from the germline V gene are LNHNV and YYDKDF (reference sequence). This CDR3 is built from 15 residues. V was trimmed by 5 bases and J by 4 bases, leaving 17 bases between them. CDR3 amino acids: CATSRNLQGTYGYTF. The CDR3 bases are TGTGCCACCAGCCGTAACCTACAGGGTACCTATGGCTACACCTTC.

This clone was detected only a few times. This sequence joins TRBV10-2 and TRBJ1-1; D is unresolved. CDR1 and CDR2 from the germline V gene are WSHSY and SAAADI. This CDR3 contains 14 residues. The V gene lost 0 bases and the J gene lost 1 base, with 6 bases spanning the gap. CDR3 nucleotides: TGCGCCAGCAGTGAGTCGTATCAGAACACTGAAGCTTTCTTT. Translation: CASSESYQNTEAFF.

J is TRBJ2-2 and V is TRBV28; possible D gene TRBD1, 6 bases. Germline assignment: CDR1 MDHEN and CDR2 SYDVKM. The CDR3 runs 15 residues. V was trimmed by 2 bases and J by 2 bases, leaving 9 bases between them. This CDR3 is CASSLIGGNTGELFF. The DNA of the CDR3 is TGTGCCAGCAGTTTAATAGGGGGAAACACCGGGGAGCTGTTTTTT. The full variable domain, with the rest looked up from reference TRBV28 and TRBJ2-2, is DVKVTQSSRYLVKRTGEKVFLECVQDMDHENMFWYRQDPGLGLRLIYFSYDVKMKEKGDIPEGYSVSREKKERFSLILESASTNQTSMYLCASSLIGGNTGELFFGEGSRLTVL.

The chain combines TRBV4-1 with TRBJ1-1; 9 bases match TRBD1. CDR1 MGHRA and CDR2 YSYEKL come from the germline V gene. Losses at the gene ends were 4 bases for V and 3 bases for J; bases not matched to a gene: 15. This CDR3 is built from 18 residues. The CDR3 sequence is CASSLSPLRDRADTEAFF. The CDR3 DNA follows: TGCGCCAGCAGCCTTTCCCCCCTCCGGGACAGGGCGGACACTGAAGCTTTCTTT.

This clone was picked up many times. The V and J genes are TRBV10-3 and TRBJ1-2; D uncertain. The V end lost 5 bases, the J end lost 5 bases, and 18 bases lay between the germline ends. Germline CDR1 is ENHRY and CDR2 is SYGVKD. This CDR3 is 15 amino acids long. For the CDR3, the DNA is TGTGCCATCAGTAGCCCCCGGGAGGAGAAATATGGCTACACCTTC. Translating it yields CAISSPREEKYGYTF.

V is TRBV12-2 and J is TRBJ2-1; the table calls TRBD2, which could not be checked here. TRBV12-2 is deemed a pseudogene. The CDR3 covers 17 residues. CDR3 nucleotide sequence: TGTGCAAGTCGCTTAGATAGTAGCGGGATCGCCTACAATGAGCAGTTCTTC. This sequence encodes CASRLDSSGIAYNEQFF.